Here is one T cell receptor beta chain with its context. Authors' methods: It was from reference gene primer amplification that nucleated cell counts were estimated. The protocol was immunoSEQ multiplex PCR, while the TCRdb copy is restricted to in-frame clones and leaves out a portion. Clonal size and the V and J genes are those of that table, whereas D and trimming came from the DNA. The sample has around 300,000 clones, about 89% seen once. This sample is drawn from a study of blood T cell repertoires in COVID-19. CDR3 length equals 13 residues. CDR1 and CDR2 from the germline V gene are SQVTM and ANQGSEA. Deletions cut 7 bases from V and 6 bases from J, with 18 bases between.

J is TRBJ1-2 and V is TRBV29-1; tentatively, D is TRBD1 (6 bases). The receptor comes from a woman aged 40-49 years who had recovered from COVID-19. Sequenced sample: PBMCs or T cells enriched from blood (not recorded which). CDR3 residues: CSAITGWTDGYTF. CDR3 nucleotide sequence: TGCAGCGCCATCACAGGGTGGACGGATGGCTACACCTTC.